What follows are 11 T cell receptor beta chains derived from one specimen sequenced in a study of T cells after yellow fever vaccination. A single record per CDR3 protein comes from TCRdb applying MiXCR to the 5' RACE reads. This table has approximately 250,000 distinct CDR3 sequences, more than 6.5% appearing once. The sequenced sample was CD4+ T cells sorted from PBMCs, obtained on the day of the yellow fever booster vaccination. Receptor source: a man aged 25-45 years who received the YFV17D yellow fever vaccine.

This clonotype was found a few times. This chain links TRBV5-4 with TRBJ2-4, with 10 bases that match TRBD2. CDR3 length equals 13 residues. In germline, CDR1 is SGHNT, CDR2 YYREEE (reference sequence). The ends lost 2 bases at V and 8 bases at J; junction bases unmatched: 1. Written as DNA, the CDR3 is TGTGCCAGCAGCTTAGCGGGGGGGGACATTCAGTACTTC. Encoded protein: CASSLAGGDIQYF.

The CDR3 here is CASSEGDWADNEQFF. The CDR3, as DNA: TGTGCCAGTAGTGAGGGTGATTGGGCAGACAATGAGCAGTTCTTC. V is TRBV19 and J is TRBJ2-1; possible D gene TRBD2, 5 bases. Germline V CDR1 and CDR2: LNHDA, SQIVND (reference sequence). CDR3 length: 15 residues. The germline V and J ends were trimmed by 5 bases and 5 bases, with 16 bases remaining between them.

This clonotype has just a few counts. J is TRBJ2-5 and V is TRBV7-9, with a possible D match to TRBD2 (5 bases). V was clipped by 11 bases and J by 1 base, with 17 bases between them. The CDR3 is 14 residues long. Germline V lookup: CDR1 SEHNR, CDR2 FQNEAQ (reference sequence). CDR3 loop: CAGAERATQETQYF. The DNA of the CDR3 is TGTGCCGGAGCAGAGAGGGCTACCCAAGAGACCCAGTACTTC.

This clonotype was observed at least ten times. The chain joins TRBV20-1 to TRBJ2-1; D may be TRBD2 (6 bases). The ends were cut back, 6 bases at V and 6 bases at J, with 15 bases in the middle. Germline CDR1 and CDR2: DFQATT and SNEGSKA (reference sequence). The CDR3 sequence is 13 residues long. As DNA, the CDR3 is TGCAGTGCCGCCCCCGGACTAACCAATGAGCAGTTCTTC. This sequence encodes CSAAPGLTNEQFF.

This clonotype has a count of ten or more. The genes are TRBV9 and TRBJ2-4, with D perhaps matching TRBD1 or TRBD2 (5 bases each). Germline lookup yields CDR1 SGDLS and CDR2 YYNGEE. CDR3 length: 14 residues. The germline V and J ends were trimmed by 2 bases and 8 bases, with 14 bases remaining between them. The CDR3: CASSVLGVGDIQYF. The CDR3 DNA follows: TGTGCCAGCAGCGTTTTAGGGGTGGGGGACATTCAGTACTTC.

The CDR3 is CASSRLAGVETQYF. DNA of the CDR3: TGTGCCAGCAGTCGACTAGCGGGAGTTGAGACCCAGTACTTC. The chain combines TRBV12-3 or TRBV12-4 with TRBJ2-5; 12 nucleotides line up with TRBD2. The CDR3 is 14 residues long. V lost 5 bases and J lost 5; bases outside the gene matches: 3.

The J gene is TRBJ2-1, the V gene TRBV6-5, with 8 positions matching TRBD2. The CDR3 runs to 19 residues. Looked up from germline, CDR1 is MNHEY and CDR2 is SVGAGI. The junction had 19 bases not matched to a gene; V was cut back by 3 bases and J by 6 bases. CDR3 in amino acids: CASSYTAPGLGMPPNEQFF. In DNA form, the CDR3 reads TGTGCCAGCAGTTATACTGCACCGGGACTAGGGATGCCCCCCAATGAGCAGTTCTTC.

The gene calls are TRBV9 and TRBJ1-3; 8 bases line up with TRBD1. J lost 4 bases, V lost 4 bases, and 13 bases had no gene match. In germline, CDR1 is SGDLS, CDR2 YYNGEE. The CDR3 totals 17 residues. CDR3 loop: CASSLSGGAAQGNTIYF. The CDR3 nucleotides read TGTGCCAGCAGCCTTTCAGGGGGCGCGGCGCAAGGAAACACCATATATTTT.

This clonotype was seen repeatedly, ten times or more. The CDR3 DNA is TGTGCCAGCAGCCGTCTACAGGGTCGGAGCAATCAGCCCCAGCATTTT. It yields the protein CASSRLQGRSNQPQHF. This chain uses TRBV7-2 with TRBJ1-5, with D possibly matching TRBD1 (6 bases). V lost 5 bases and J 1 base, leaving 15 bases between the germline ends. This CDR3 has 16 residues. The germline CDR1 and CDR2 sequences are SGHTA and FQGNSA.

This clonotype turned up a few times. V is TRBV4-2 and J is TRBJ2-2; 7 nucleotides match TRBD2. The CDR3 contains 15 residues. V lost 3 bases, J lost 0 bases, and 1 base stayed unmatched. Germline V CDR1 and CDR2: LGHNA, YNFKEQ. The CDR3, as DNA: TGTGCCAGCAGCCAGGGACTACCGAACACCGGGGAGCTGTTTTTT. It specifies CASSQGLPNTGELFF.

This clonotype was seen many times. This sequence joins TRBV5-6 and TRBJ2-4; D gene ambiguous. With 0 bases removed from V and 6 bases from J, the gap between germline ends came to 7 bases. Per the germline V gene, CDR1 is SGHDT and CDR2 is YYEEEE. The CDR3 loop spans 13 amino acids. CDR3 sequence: CASSLAAGNIQYF. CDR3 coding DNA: TGTGCCAGCAGCTTGGCGGCAGGAAACATTCAGTACTTC.